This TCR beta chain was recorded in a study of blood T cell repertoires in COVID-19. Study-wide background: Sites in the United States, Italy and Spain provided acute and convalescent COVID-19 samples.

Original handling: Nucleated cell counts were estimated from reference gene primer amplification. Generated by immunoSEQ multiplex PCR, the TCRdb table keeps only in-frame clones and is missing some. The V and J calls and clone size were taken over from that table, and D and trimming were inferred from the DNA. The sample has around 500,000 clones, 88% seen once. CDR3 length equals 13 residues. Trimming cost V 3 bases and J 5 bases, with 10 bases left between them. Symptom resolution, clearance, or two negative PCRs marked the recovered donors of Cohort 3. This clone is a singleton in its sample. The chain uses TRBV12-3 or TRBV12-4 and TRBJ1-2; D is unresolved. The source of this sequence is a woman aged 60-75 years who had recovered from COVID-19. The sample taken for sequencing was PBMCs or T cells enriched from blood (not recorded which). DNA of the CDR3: TGTGCCAGCAGTTTGTGGCAGAAATATGGCTACACCTTC. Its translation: CASSLWQKYGYTF.